This TCR beta chain was retrieved from a study of shared clonotypes between healthy human individuals. The assay was immunoSEQ multiplex PCR, and TCRdb's table has in-frame clones only and misses some. The data contain about a million clones, 70% to 80% of them singletons. This CDR3 has 15 amino acids. V lost 3 bases, J lost 1 base, and 13 bases lay in between. Germline CDR1 reads LNHDA; CDR2 reads SQIVND (reference sequence). The clonotype comes from a man younger than 30 in good health. Some clones in this sample may be carry-over from other donors' samples. This chain links TRBV19 with TRBJ2-7, with D perhaps being TRBD1 or TRBD2 (5 bases each). Sequencing input: memory CD4+ T cells from PBMCs. Subset: CD45RA-negative fraction. This CDR3 reads CASSMSQGASYEQYF. CDR3 coding DNA: TGTGCCAGTAGTATGAGCCAGGGAGCGTCCTACGAGCAGTACTTC.